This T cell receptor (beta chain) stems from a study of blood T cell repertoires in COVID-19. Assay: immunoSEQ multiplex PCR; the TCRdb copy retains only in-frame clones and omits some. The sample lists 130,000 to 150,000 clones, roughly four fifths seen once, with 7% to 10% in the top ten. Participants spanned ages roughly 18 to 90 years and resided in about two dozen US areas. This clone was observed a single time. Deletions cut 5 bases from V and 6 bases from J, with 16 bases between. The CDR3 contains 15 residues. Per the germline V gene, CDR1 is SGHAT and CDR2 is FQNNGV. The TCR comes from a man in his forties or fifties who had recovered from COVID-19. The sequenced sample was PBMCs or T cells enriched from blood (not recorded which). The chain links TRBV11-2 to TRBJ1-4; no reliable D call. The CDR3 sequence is CASSPNRNLYEKLFF. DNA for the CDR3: TGTGCCAGCAGCCCCAACAGAAACCTGTATGAAAAACTGTTTTTT.